These 11 T cell receptor beta chains were all obtained from the same sample, sequenced in a study of blood T cells in healthy people across ages. Alongside a J-beta primer mix, a sample-barcoded 5' primer served in a second PCR lasting about 7 to 11 cycles. TCRdb re-derived calls from the 5' RACE reads in MiXCR, one entry per CDR3 protein. The data contain around 600,000 distinct CDR3 sequences, roughly 43% of them singletons. Sequenced sample: blood. Receptors were obtained from a man aged 80 or over in good health.

The genes are TRBV25-1 and TRBJ2-3; the D is unclear. Trimming left V 2 bases short and J 2 bases short, with 2 bases between. CDR1 is MGHDK and CDR2 is SYGVNS in the germline V gene. The CDR3 extends over 12 amino acids. CDR3 DNA sequence: TGTGCCAGCAGTGAAACCACAGATACGCAGTATTTT. This sequence encodes CASSETTDTQYF.

The table lists this clonotype with a few counts. As DNA, the CDR3 is TGTGCCAGCAGCCGTGTGAGGGCTGGAAACACCATATATTTT. It yields the protein CASSRVRAGNTIYF. This rearrangement joins TRBV6-5 to TRBJ1-3; D is undetermined. This CDR3 region has 14 residues. The germline CDR1 and CDR2 sequences are MNHEY and SVGAGI. The germline V and J ends were trimmed by 6 bases and 2 bases, with 11 bases remaining between them.

The chain uses TRBV2 and TRBJ1-6; D remains ambiguous. Germline V gene data show CDR1 as SNHLY and CDR2 as FYNNEI. Trimming took off 7 bases at V and 6 bases at J, with 16 bases between the two ends. The CDR3 sequence is 15 residues long. CDR3: CASTINRAPNSPLHF. In nucleotides, the CDR3 is TGTGCCAGCACAATTAACAGAGCTCCTAATTCACCCCTCCACTTT.

This chain links TRBV20-1 with TRBJ1-2; weak D call: TRBD1 (5 bases). V was pared by 0 bases and J by 4 bases, with 12 bases between. There are 14 residues in the CDR3. Looked up from germline, CDR1 is DFQATT and CDR2 is SNEGSKA (reference sequence). The CDR3 sequence: CSARDGRDPYGYTF. CDR3 sequence (DNA): TGCAGTGCTAGAGATGGCCGGGACCCCTATGGCTACACCTTC.

The chain uses TRBV7-2 and TRBJ2-1; 13 nucleotides match TRBD2. This CDR3 has 15 residues. V gave up 5 bases and J gave up 7 bases; unmatched junction bases: 5. CDR1 is SGHTA and CDR2 is FQGNSA in the germline V gene. CDR3: CASSRTSGGINEQFF. CDR3 DNA: TGTGCCAGCAGCCGGACTAGCGGGGGCATAAATGAGCAGTTCTTC.

The chain recombines TRBV29-1 with TRBJ2-1; 8 nucleotides align to TRBD2. Germline assignment: CDR1 SQVTM and CDR2 ANQGSEA. The CDR3 is made up of 15 amino acids. V gave up 8 bases and J gave up 8 bases; unmatched junction bases: 17. CDR3 loop: CSTWNSGGQLDEQFF. CDR3 nucleotide sequence: TGCAGCACATGGAACTCGGGGGGGCAGTTAGATGAGCAGTTCTTC.

For the CDR3, the DNA is TGTGCCAGCAGTAAAGACGGACCCACAGATACGCAGTATTTT. The encoded protein is CASSKDGPTDTQYF. This sequence joins TRBV28 and TRBJ2-3; D gene uncertain. Germline assignment: CDR1 MDHEN and CDR2 SYDVKM. The CDR3 contains 14 residues. Trimming took 5 bases from V and 2 from J, leaving 11 bases between them.

This clonotype was observed a handful of times. The chain couples TRBV14 to TRBJ2-3; 10 bases line up with TRBD1. The CDR3 contains 16 residues. Trimming cost V 0 bases and J 2 bases; bases outside gene matches: 2. CDR1 and CDR2 (germline): SGHDN, FVKESK. The CDR3 region is CASSQEGQGYTDTQYF. As DNA, the CDR3 is TGTGCCAGCAGCCAAGAGGGACAGGGGTACACAGATACGCAGTATTTT.

The V gene is TRBV29-1, the J gene TRBJ2-2, with 8 bases that match TRBD2. CDR3 size: 16 residues. V was clipped by 4 bases and J by 4 bases; unmatched bases: 11. Germline CDR1 SQVTM, CDR2 ANQGSEA. The CDR3 region is CSVAEGSGSITGELFF. The CDR3 DNA reads TGCAGCGTTGCCGAGGGGAGCGGGAGTATCACCGGGGAGCTGTTTTTT.

This clonotype was counted only a few times. This could be a read error, since a much larger clone is one nucleotide away. V gene TRBV6-5 combines with J gene TRBJ2-5; TRBD2 agrees at 11 bases. The CDR3 covers 15 residues. The V segment lost 4 bases and the J segment 11 bases; nucleotides outside the gene matches: 12. Looked up from germline, CDR1 is MNHEY and CDR2 is SVGAGI. CDR3 amino acids: CASSFSGGAVNEQYF. Here the CDR3 DNA reads TGTGCCAGCAGTTTTAGCGGGGGGGCGGTCAATGAGCAGTACTTC.

The chain uses TRBV29-1 and TRBJ2-7, with 9 bases fitting TRBD1. Germline V gives CDR1 SQVTM, CDR2 ANQGSEA. The CDR3 has 14 amino acids. Trimming cost V 0 bases and J 3 bases; bases outside gene matches: 3. The CDR3, as DNA: TGCAGCGTTGAAGAAACAGGGGGCGGCTACGAGCAGTACTTC. Its translation: CSVEETGGGYEQYF.